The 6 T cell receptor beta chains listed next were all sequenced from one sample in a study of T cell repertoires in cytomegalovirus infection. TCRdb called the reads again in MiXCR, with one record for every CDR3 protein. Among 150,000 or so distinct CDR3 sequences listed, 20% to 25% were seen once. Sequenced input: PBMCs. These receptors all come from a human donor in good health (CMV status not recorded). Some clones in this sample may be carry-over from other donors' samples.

CDR3 nucleotide sequence: TGCAGCGTTGATCGGGACAGTTCAAACACTGAAGCTTTCTTT. It is translated as CSVDRDSSNTEAFF. V gene TRBV29-1 combines with J gene TRBJ1-1; TRBD1 matches at 7 bases. The CDR3 sequence is 14 residues long. After removal of 3 bases from V and 2 bases from J, the junction contained 6 bases not matched to a gene. Germline CDR1 SQVTM, CDR2 ANQGSEA. The full variable domain, its missing parts supplied by reference TRBV29-1 and TRBJ1-1, is SAVISQKPSRDICQRGTSLTIQCQVDSQVTMMFWYRQQPGQSLTLIATANQGSEATYESGFVIDKFPISRPNLTFSTLTVSNMSPEDSSIYLCSVDRDSSNTEAFFGQGTRLTVV.

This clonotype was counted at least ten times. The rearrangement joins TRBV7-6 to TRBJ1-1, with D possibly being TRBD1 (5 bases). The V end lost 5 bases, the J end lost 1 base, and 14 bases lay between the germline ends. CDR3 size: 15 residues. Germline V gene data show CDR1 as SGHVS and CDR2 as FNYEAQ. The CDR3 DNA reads TGTGCCAGCAGCCCGCTGCAGGGCGGGAACACTGAAGCTTTCTTT. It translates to CASSPLQGGNTEAFF.

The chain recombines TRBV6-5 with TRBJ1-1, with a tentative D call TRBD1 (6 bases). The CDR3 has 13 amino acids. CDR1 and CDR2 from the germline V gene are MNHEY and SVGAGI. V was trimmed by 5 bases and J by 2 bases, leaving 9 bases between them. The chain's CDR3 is CASSKGQNTEAFF. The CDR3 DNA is TGTGCCAGCAGTAAGGGACAAAACACTGAAGCTTTCTTT.

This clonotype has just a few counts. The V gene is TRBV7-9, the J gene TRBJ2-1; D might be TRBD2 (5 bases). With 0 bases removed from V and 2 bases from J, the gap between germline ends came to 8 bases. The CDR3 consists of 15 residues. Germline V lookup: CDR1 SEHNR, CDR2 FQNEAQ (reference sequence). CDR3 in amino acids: CASSLAGRTYNEQFF. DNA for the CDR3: TGTGCCAGCAGCTTAGCGGGGAGAACCTACAATGAGCAGTTCTTC.

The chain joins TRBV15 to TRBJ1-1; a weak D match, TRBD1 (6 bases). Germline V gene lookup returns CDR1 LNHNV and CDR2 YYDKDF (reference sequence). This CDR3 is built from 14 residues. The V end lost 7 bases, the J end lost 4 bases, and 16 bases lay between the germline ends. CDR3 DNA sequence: TGTGCCACCAAAGACAGGCTTGGGGGCACTGAAGCTTTCTTT. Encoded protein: CATKDRLGGTEAFF.

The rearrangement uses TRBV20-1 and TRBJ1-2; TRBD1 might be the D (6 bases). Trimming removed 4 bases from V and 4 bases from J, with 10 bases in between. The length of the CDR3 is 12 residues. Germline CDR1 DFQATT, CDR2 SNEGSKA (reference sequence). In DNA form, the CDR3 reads TGCAGTGCTACCCCGGACAGCTATGGCTACACCTTC. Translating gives CSATPDSYGYTF.